Below, 14 T cell receptor beta chains from the same sample are listed, as sequenced in a study of T cells in Graves' hyperthyroidism and ophthalmopathy. RNA transcripts provided the source from which TCR beta CDR3 regions were amplified. TCR CDR3 underwent first-round RT-PCR with the HTBI primer set. TCRdb reanalysed the multiplex PCR reads using MiXCR and keeps one entry per CDR3 protein. The sample lists approximately 600,000 distinct CDR3 sequences; 12% to 15% were seen once. The sequenced material came from blood. The receptors derive from a woman aged 18 to 35 with Graves' ophthalmopathy.

This clonotype appeared once. The chain has TRBV5-1 and TRBJ1-1, with TRBD1 matching 7 bases. The germline V gene encodes CDR1 SGHRS and CDR2 YFSETQ. The trim removed 6 bases at V and 1 base at J, leaving 6 bases unmatched. The CDR3 loop spans 14 amino acids. The CDR3 region is CASTSGQPNTEAFF. The CDR3 nucleotides are TGCGCCAGCACCTCGGGACAGCCGAACACTGAAGCTTTCTTT.

This clonotype was recorded at least ten times. CDR3 in amino acids: CASSAGLAANNEQFF. The CDR3 region has the DNA TGTGCCAGCAGTGCTGGACTAGCGGCAAACAATGAGCAGTTCTTC. This rearrangement joins TRBV2 to TRBJ2-1, with TRBD2 matching 10 bases. Trimming removed 4 bases from V and 5 bases from J; junction bases left unmatched: 5. This CDR3 comprises 15 residues. The germline V gene encodes CDR1 SNHLY and CDR2 FYNNEI.

This clonotype has more than one count but fewer than ten. The chain is built from TRBV15 and TRBJ1-4; D uncertain. The V gene's germline CDR1 is LNHNV and CDR2 YYDKDF (reference sequence). The CDR3 totals 13 residues. Between the trimmed V and J ends, which lost 1 base and 8 bases, there was a span of 8 bases. CDR3 loop: CATSRASGEKLFF. DNA for the CDR3: TGTGCCACCAGCAGAGCGTCCGGAGAAAAACTGTTTTTT.

This clonotype was detected a few times. The chain combines TRBV7-9 with TRBJ2-4; D possibly corresponds to TRBD2 (7 bases). Germline lookup yields CDR1 SEHNR and CDR2 FQNEAQ (reference sequence). This CDR3 has 17 amino acids. V lost 2 bases to trimming and J lost 1 base, with 15 bases between them. The CDR3 reads CASSLSRGGAAKNIQYF. In DNA, the CDR3 is TGTGCCAGCAGCTTATCTCGTGGGGGGGCTGCCAAAAACATTCAGTACTTC.

This clonotype was observed at least ten times. V and J are TRBV27 and TRBJ1-5; D unresolved. The CDR3 is 15 residues long. V was cut by 6 bases and J by 3 bases, with 15 bases left in between. Germline V gene sequence: CDR1 MNHEY, CDR2 SMNVEV (reference sequence). CDR3 loop: CASRPTGGYNQPQHF. The CDR3 nucleotides are TGTGCCAGCAGACCAACCGGCGGCTACAATCAGCCCCAGCATTTT.

The rearrangement links TRBV5-1 to TRBJ2-2; D is unclear. Germline CDR1 is SGHRS and CDR2 is YFSETQ. V shed 1 base and J shed 6 bases, with 7 bases lying between them. This CDR3 is 13 amino acids long. The CDR3 region is CASSLLDPGELFF. CDR3 DNA sequence: TGCGCCAGCAGCTTGTTGGACCCCGGGGAGCTGTTTTTT. Drawing the rest from reference TRBV5-1 and TRBJ2-2, the complete variable domain is KAGVTQTPRYLIKTRGQQVTLSCSPISGHRSVSWYQQTPGQGLQFLFEYFSETQRNKGNFPGRFSGRQFSNSRSEMNVSTLELGDSALYLCASSLLDPGELFFGEGSRLTVL.

Notes on this clonotype: Mismatch with germline at one junction end may stem from a read error. This sequence joins TRBV30 and TRBJ2-7; perhaps TRBD2 as D (7 bases). CDR1 is GTSNPN and CDR2 is SVGIG in the germline V gene (reference sequence). The CDR3 has 14 residues. The CDR3 region is CAWSVGGGRYGQYF. The CDR3 DNA follows: TGTGCCTGGAGTGTGGGAGGGGGTCGCTACGGGCAGTACTTC.

The chain is built from TRBV19 and TRBJ2-1; TRBD1 agrees at 7 bases. The CDR3 runs 16 residues. J was trimmed by 0 bases and V by 9 bases; bases with no gene match: 11. Per germline, CDR1 LNHDA and CDR2 SQIVND (reference sequence). The CDR3 here is CASSHRGQSSYNEQFF. CDR3 sequence (DNA): TGTGCCAGCTCCCACAGGGGACAAAGCTCCTACAATGAGCAGTTCTTC.

This clonotype was detected only a few times. V and J are TRBV11-3 and TRBJ2-3; 9 bases are a match to TRBD1. This CDR3 is 16 amino acids long. Germline lookup yields CDR1 SGHNT and CDR2 YENEEA. V was clipped by 6 bases and J by 3 bases; unmatched bases: 10. This CDR3 reads CASSFAGTGTTDTQYF. For the CDR3, the DNA is TGTGCCAGCAGTTTCGCCGGGACAGGGACGACAGATACGCAGTATTTT.

The sample holds a few counts of this clonotype. V usage is TRBV6-1 and J usage is TRBJ2-6; 8 bases agree with TRBD1. J lost 1 base, V lost 3 bases, and 2 bases had no gene match. CDR1 and CDR2 (germline): MNHNS, SASEGT. CDR3 length equals 16 residues. CDR3 sequence reads: CASSDQGASGANVLTF. The DNA of the CDR3 is TGTGCCAGCAGTGATCAGGGGGCTTCTGGGGCCAACGTCCTGACTTTC.

This clonotype appeared a few times. The rearrangement uses TRBV6-1 and TRBJ2-3; a possible D gene is TRBD1 (5 bases). Trimming took 7 bases from V and 2 from J, leaving 7 bases between them. CDR1 and CDR2 (germline): MNHNS, SASEGT. This CDR3 comprises 12 residues. The CDR3 region has the DNA TGTGCCAGCATAGGGGCCACAGATACGCAGTATTTT. This sequence encodes CASIGATDTQYF.

The genes are TRBV20-1 and TRBJ2-1; 10 bases match TRBD2. CDR3 length: 15 amino acids. Per the germline V gene, CDR1 is DFQATT and CDR2 is SNEGSKA (reference sequence). J lost 4 bases, V lost 4 bases, and 7 bases had no gene match. CDR3 sequence: CSATTSGRDYNEQFF. The CDR3 DNA reads as TGCAGTGCTACAACCAGCGGGAGGGATTACAATGAGCAGTTCTTC.

The table lists this clonotype with many counts. The chain joins TRBV11-3 to TRBJ2-2; 10 bases fit TRBD2. The CDR3 runs 16 residues. V gave up 5 bases and J gave up 4 bases; unmatched junction bases: 7. Germline lookup yields CDR1 SGHNT and CDR2 YENEEA. CDR3 in amino acids: CASSLLAGVSTGELFF. Written as DNA, the CDR3 is TGTGCCAGCAGCCTCCTAGCGGGAGTGAGCACCGGGGAGCTGTTTTTT.

The chain combines TRBV27 with TRBJ2-7, with D perhaps matching TRBD1 (6 bases). The CDR3 is 14 amino acids. V gave up 4 bases and J gave up 3 bases, with 13 bases separating them. From germline, CDR1 is MNHEY and CDR2 SMNVEV (reference sequence). The CDR3 protein is CASSSGTSYYEQYF. The CDR3 DNA follows: TGTGCCAGCAGTTCCGGGACATCATACTACGAGCAGTACTTC.